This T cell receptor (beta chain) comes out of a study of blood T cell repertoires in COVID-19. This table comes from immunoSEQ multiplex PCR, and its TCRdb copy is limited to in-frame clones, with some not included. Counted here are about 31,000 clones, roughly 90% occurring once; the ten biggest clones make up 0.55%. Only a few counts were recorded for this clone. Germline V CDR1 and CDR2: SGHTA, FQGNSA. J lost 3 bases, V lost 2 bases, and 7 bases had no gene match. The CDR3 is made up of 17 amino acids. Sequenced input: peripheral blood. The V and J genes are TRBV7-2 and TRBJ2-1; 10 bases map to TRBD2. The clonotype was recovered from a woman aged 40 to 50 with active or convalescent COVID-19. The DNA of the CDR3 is TGTGCCAGCAGCTTAAGCGCTACTAGCGGGGACTACAATGAGCAGTTCTTC. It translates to CASSLSATSGDYNEQFF.